The 18 T cell receptor beta chains listed next were all sequenced from one sample in a study of CDR3 diversity in severe acne. One entry per CDR3 protein results from TCRdb running MiXCR on the PCR reads. The sample holds around 91,000 distinct CDR3 sequences, roughly 51% seen once. Sample: blood. The receptors originated from a male donor in good health, without acne.

V is TRBV7-8 and J is TRBJ1-4; D not certain. The V and J ends lost 4 bases and 6 bases respectively, with 12 bases between them. Germline V gene sequence: CDR1 SGHVS, CDR2 FQNEAQ. CDR3 length: 14 amino acids. Written as DNA, the CDR3 is TGTGCCAGCAGCTCTTTGCGGGTATATGAAAAACTGTTTTTT. Its protein is CASSSLRVYEKLFF.

V gene TRBV5-6 combines with J gene TRBJ1-2; D remains unclear. V lost 9 bases to trimming and J lost 5 bases, with 11 bases between them. Germline CDR1 SGHDT, CDR2 YYEEEE. The CDR3 length is 11 residues. The CDR3 spells CATSAEYGYTF. DNA of the CDR3: TGTGCCACCTCAGCAGAGTATGGCTACACCTTC.

This chain links TRBV7-9 with TRBJ1-1; 12 bases match TRBD1. CDR3 size: 14 residues. Germline-derived CDR1 and CDR2 are SEHNR and FQNEAQ (reference sequence). J was trimmed by 4 bases and V by 8 bases; bases with no gene match: 5. The CDR3 reads CASGTGGLGTEAFF. Here the CDR3 DNA reads TGTGCCAGCGGGACAGGGGGCCTGGGCACTGAAGCTTTCTTT.

A word on this clonotype: The DNA is left out, because the CDR3 cannot be placed on it with certainty; the CDR3 is given as TCRdb lists it. The chain employs TRBV5-6 and TRBJ2-1; the D call of TRBD2 is as the table states it, not checked on the DNA. Including both end residues, the CDR3 is 23 amino acids long. Per the germline V gene, CDR1 is SGHDT and CDR2 is YYEEEE. CDR3 in amino acids: CASSFYICSARRTSGEFVNEQFF.

This clonotype was recorded a few times. J is TRBJ1-1 and V is TRBV20-1; 8 bases map to TRBD1. Germline V gives CDR1 DFQATT, CDR2 SNEGSKA (reference sequence). The CDR3 runs to 13 residues. With V trimmed by 6 bases and J by 2 bases, 5 bases remained unmatched. CDR3 loop: CSATGTGNTEAFF. The CDR3 DNA sequence: TGCAGTGCCACCGGGACAGGAAACACTGAAGCTTTCTTT.

The genes are TRBV7-8 and TRBJ2-7; D uncertain. The germline gives CDR1 SGHVS, CDR2 FQNEAQ. CDR3 length: 13 amino acids. V lost 0 bases and J lost 3, with 6 bases in between. CDR3 residues: CASSLAERYEQYF. CDR3 nucleotide sequence: TGTGCCAGCAGCTTAGCAGAGCGCTACGAGCAGTACTTC.

This clonotype was seen at least ten times. The V and J genes are TRBV6-5 and TRBJ1-2; TRBD1 aligns across 8 bases. V lost 5 bases to trimming and J lost 7 bases; unmatched junction nucleotides: 12. This CDR3 region has 15 residues. CDR1 is MNHEY and CDR2 is SVGAGI in the germline V gene. The CDR3 sequence: CASSGQGAASGGYTF. CDR3 nucleotide sequence: TGTGCCAGCAGTGGACAGGGAGCGGCCTCCGGTGGCTACACCTTC.

The V call is TRBV15, the J call TRBJ2-3, with D uncertain. The V end lost 7 bases, the J end lost 1 base, and 12 bases lay between the germline ends. The CDR3 is made up of 14 amino acids. Germline lookup yields CDR1 LNHNV and CDR2 YYDKDF (reference sequence). The CDR3 loop is CATKKKRGTDTQYF. The CDR3, as DNA: TGTGCCACCAAAAAAAAAAGGGGCACAGATACGCAGTATTTT.

The sample holds many counts of this clonotype. The chain couples TRBV4-1 to TRBJ1-2; TRBD1 is a possible D gene (5 bases). CDR3 length: 14 amino acids. Germline V gene data show CDR1 as MGHRA and CDR2 as YSYEKL. V dropped 3 bases and J dropped 4 bases, with 12 bases sitting between them. CDR3 loop: CASSHPDKLYGYTF. The CDR3 DNA sequence: TGCGCCAGCAGCCACCCGGACAAGCTCTATGGCTACACCTTC.

This rearrangement joins TRBV7-9 to TRBJ2-1, with D possibly being TRBD1 or TRBD2 (7 bases each). Deletions cut 4 bases from V and 9 bases from J, with 16 bases between. CDR1 is SEHNR and CDR2 is FQNEAQ in the germline V gene (reference sequence). This CDR3 comprises 14 residues. DNA of the CDR3: TGTGCCAGCAGCTCCCAGGGGGGGGCGGGTGAGCAGTTCTTC. Translated: CASSSQGGAGEQFF.

V is TRBV2 and J is TRBJ2-7; 13 nucleotides agree with TRBD2. Germline CDR1 reads SNHLY; CDR2 reads FYNNEI. V shed 4 bases, J shed 6 bases, and the junction held 6 bases outside the gene matches. The CDR3 extends over 15 amino acids. The CDR3: CASSVLAGGPSEQYF. CDR3 bases: TGTGCCAGCAGTGTACTAGCGGGAGGGCCCTCCGAGCAGTACTTC.

In the case of this clonotype: Because it lacks the conserved phenylalanine or tryptophan at the end, this CDR3 is likely a read error. The chain is built from TRBV7-8 and TRBJ2-7; the D is unclear. The CDR3 is made up of 13 amino acids. V was shortened by 2 bases and J by 0 bases, with 5 bases between the two germline ends. CDR1 and CDR2 from the germline V gene are SGHVS and FQNEAQ. The CDR3 sequence is CASSLTPSYEQYL. In DNA form, the CDR3 reads TGTGCCAGCAGCTTAACTCCCTCCTACGAGCAGTACCTC.

The table lists this clonotype with many counts. The chain carries TRBV29-1 and TRBJ1-2, with TRBD1 matching 7 bases. The germline V gene encodes CDR1 SQVTM and CDR2 ANQGSEA. The trim removed 7 bases at V and 4 bases at J, leaving 6 bases unmatched. The CDR3 runs to 12 residues. DNA of the CDR3: TGCAGCGATCAGGGGGTCGGCTATGGCTACACCTTC. Its translation is CSDQGVGYGYTF.

Notes on this clonotype: An end of the junction differs from the germline gene, which may be a read error. The gene calls are TRBV10-3 and TRBJ2-7, with a possible D match to TRBD2 (5 bases). This CDR3 comprises 14 residues. CDR1 is ENHRY and CDR2 is SYGVKD in the germline V gene. The CDR3 DNA sequence: TGTGCCACCAGTGTATCCGGGGAGAACTACGAGCAGTACTTC. Amino acids: CATSVSGENYEQYF.

This clonotype has ten or more counts. The chain carries TRBV5-6 and TRBJ1-2; 8 positions agree with TRBD1. Germline CDR1 SGHDT, CDR2 YYEEEE. With 0 bases clipped from V and 5 bases from J, the junction kept 12 bases outside the gene matches. This CDR3 has 17 amino acids. DNA for the CDR3: TGTGCCAGCAGCTTGGCCCTTCACGACAGGGGAAGTTATGGCTACACCTTC. It codes for CASSLALHDRGSYGYTF.

The CDR3 loop is CASSLGQGVVTEAFF. CDR3 coding DNA: TGTGCCAGCAGCTTGGGACAGGGGGTGGTCACTGAAGCTTTCTTT. The V call is TRBV6-4, the J call TRBJ1-1, with 11 nucleotides matching TRBD1. The germline gives CDR1 MRHNA, CDR2 SNTAGT. The CDR3 is 15 residues long. V shed 6 bases and J 4 bases; nucleotides not matched to a gene: 7.

At least ten counts were recorded for this clonotype. The V gene is TRBV6-1, the J gene TRBJ1-5; no clear D. Germline values: CDR1 MNHNS, CDR2 SASEGT. V shed 4 bases and J shed 7 bases, with 5 bases lying between them. The CDR3 is made up of 11 amino acids. The CDR3 DNA sequence: TGTGCCAGCAGTGCTCTACAGCCCCAGCATTTT. Translated, it gives CASSALQPQHF.

Comment on this clonotype: This clone may be a read error of a much larger clone one base away. The gene calls are TRBV10-2 and TRBJ2-1, with D perhaps matching TRBD1 or TRBD2 (7 bases each). The CDR3 spans 16 residues. CDR1 is WSHSY, CDR2 SAAADI, per germline. The CDR3: CAGSESGGGPGNEQFF. CDR3 DNA: TGCGCCGGCAGTGAGTCAGGGGGAGGGCCTGGAAATGAGCAGTTCTTC.